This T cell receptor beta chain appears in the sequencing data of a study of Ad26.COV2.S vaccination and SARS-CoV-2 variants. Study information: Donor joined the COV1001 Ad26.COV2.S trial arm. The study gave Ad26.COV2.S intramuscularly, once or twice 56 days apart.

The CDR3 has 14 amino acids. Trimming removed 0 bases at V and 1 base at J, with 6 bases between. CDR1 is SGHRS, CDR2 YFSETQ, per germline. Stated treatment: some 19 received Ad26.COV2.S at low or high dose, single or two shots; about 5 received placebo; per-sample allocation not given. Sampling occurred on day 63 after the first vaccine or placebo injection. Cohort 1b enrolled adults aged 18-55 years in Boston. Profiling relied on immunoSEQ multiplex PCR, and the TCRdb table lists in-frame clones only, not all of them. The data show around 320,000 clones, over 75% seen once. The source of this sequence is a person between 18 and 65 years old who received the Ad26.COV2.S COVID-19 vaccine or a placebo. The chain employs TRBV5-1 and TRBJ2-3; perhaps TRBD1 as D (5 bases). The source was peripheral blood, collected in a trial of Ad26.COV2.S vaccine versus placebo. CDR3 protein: CASSLEQGTDTQYF. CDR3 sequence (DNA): TGCGCCAGCAGCTTGGAACAGGGCACAGATACGCAGTATTTT.